This T cell receptor beta chain is from a study of CD8+ T cells in alopecia areata. Across the study: Patients received oral tofacitinib, 5 to 10 mg twice daily, for moderate-to-severe alopecia areata. Severity scores in treated patients reflected the percentage of scalp affected. General observations from the study: Mouse data revealed clearer TCR sharing than patient data did, a gap possibly tied to HLA.

Treatment in this sample: oral pan-JAK inhibitor, 5-10 mg twice daily. Alopecia areata patients gave lesional scalp punch biopsies and peripheral blood samples. For this clone: Its specificity is not known.

Extraction and reverse transcription of RNA yielded cDNA as the sequencing template. Measured with immunoSEQ multiplex PCR; TCRdb has only the in-frame clones, and not every one. Among roughly 180,000 clones listed, approximately 50% were seen once. Trimming cost V 0 bases and J 3 bases, with 11 bases left between them. The length of the CDR3 is 14 residues. Per the germline V gene, CDR1 is SQVTM and CDR2 is ANQGSEA. The rearrangement links TRBV29-1 to TRBJ2-5; TRBD2 might be the D (6 bases). The sequence derives from a human donor with alopecia areata. The specimen comprised CD8+ T cells sorted from blood, sampled between weeks 51 and 54, from a patient treated with tofacitinib. This CDR3 reads CSVEDRGGEETQYF. The CDR3 bases are TGCAGCGTTGAAGATCGGGGCGGGGAAGAGACCCAGTACTTC. Full variable domain (remainder filled in from reference TRBV29-1 and TRBJ2-5): SAVISQKPSRDICQRGTSLTIQCQVDSQVTMMFWYRQQPGQSLTLIATANQGSEATYESGFVIDKFPISRPNLTFSTLTVSNMSPEDSSIYLCSVEDRGGEETQYFGPGTRLLVL.